A single T cell receptor beta chain is shown here with its context. Its cognate antigen is unknown. The data originate from a study of identical twins. Template switching (which added a universal primer site) was used, and cDNA carried unique molecular identifiers. MiXCR was run by TCRdb on the 5' RACE reads, yielding one entry per CDR3 protein. The sample has approximately 210,000 distinct CDR3 sequences; roughly a tenth are singletons. Regarding the study as a whole: In monozygotic twins, models underestimated the sharing of out-of-frame TCR alpha. Partly confounded zero-insertion analyses could result from invariant MAIT and iNKT cells. Sequences that were beta out-of-frame showed weaker excess twin sharing.

The origin of this receptor is a woman aged 18-29 years in good health. The material sequenced was memory (CD45RO+) T cells sorted from blood.

CDR3 loop: CASSSLGTSNTGELFF. The DNA for the CDR3 is TGTGCCAGCAGCTCTCTTGGGACGTCGAACACCGGGGAGCTGTTTTTT. The chain is built from TRBV5-5 and TRBJ2-2; D possibly uses TRBD1 or TRBD2 (5 bases each). V was pared by 3 bases and J by 0 bases, with 12 bases between. This CDR3 comprises 16 residues. The germline CDR1 and CDR2 sequences are SGHKS and YYEKEE (reference sequence).